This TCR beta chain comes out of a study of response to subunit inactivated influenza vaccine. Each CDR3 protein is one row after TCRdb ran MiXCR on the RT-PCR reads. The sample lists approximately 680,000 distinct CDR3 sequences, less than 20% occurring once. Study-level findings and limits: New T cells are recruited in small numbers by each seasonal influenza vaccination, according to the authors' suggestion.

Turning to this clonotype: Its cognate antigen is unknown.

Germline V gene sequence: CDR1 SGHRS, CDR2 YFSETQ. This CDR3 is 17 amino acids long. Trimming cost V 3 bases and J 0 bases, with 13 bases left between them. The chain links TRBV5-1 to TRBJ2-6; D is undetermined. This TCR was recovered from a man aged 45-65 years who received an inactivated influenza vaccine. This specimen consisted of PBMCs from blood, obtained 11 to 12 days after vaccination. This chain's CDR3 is CASSWSTRGSGANVLTF. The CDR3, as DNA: TGCGCCAGCAGCTGGAGCACTCGTGGCTCTGGGGCCAACGTCCTGACTTTC.